This T cell receptor (beta chain) was identified during a study of cytomegalovirus exposure and HLA in healthy donors. Across the whole study: A previous analysis identified approximately 110 million unique TCR beta sequences derived from some 170 million T cells.

This clone came up a few times. Its antigen is currently unknown. PCR primers comprised 60 Vbeta and 13 Jbeta primers. Sequencing was performed with immunoSEQ multiplex PCR; in TCRdb, only in-frame clones are kept and a portion is missing. The table shows around 140,000 clones, with 78% occurring only once. The donors gave bone marrow, and they were healthy. Study findings and constraints: Compared with the roughly 700-donor mean, an Asian-associated ancestry cluster reportedly had fewer N-insertions, according to a later analysis.

This receptor was taken from a woman aged 18-29 years in good health and CMV-seronegative. Input material: PBMCs.

The DNA for the CDR3 is TGTGCCAGCAGCGGGGGTCAGGACAATCAGCCCCAGCATTTT. Its translation: CASSGGQDNQPQHF. This chain joins TRBV2 and TRBJ1-5; TRBD1 might be the D (5 bases). Germline-derived CDR1 and CDR2 are SNHLY and FYNNEI. V lost 6 bases and J 3 bases, leaving 12 bases between the germline ends. The CDR3 runs to 14 residues.